Listed below are T cell receptor beta chains from one sample, sequenced in a study of T-cell memory formation after mild COVID-19. One entry per CDR3 protein, called by TCRdb with MiXCR from the 5' RACE reads. The data show 350,000 or so distinct CDR3 sequences, roughly 19% seen once. Material for sequencing was PBMCs or a T cell subset sorted from them (not recorded which). The receptors here all came from a man aged 18-30 years who had mild COVID-19 (a few samples of this study predate the infection). Cell type and time point are not known. Each CDR3 is given with its conserved first and last residue. The D gene is left open where the match is weak. Clone size is shown for a subset of rows, as once, few, many or a class of expanded clone.

d_gene | abundance | j_gene | v_gene | CDR3nt | CDR3aa
TRBD2 | . | TRBJ2-5 | TRBV27 | TGTGCCAGCAGTTTAGACGGACTAGCGGGGGGGAGTATGGAGACCCAGTACTTC | CASSLDGLAGGSMETQYF
. | . | TRBJ2-7 | TRBV27 | TGTGCCAGCAGTTTACTCGGGACCCTCCGCGAGCAGTACTTC | CASSLLGTLREQYF
TRBD1 | . | TRBJ1-6 | TRBV5-1 | TGCGCCAGCAGCTTGGGGGGACAGTCTCGTTCACCCCTCCACTTT | CASSLGGQSRSPLHF
. | . | TRBJ1-1 | TRBV4-3 | TGCGCCAGCAGCCGGCGAGAGGGCGGCAGCGAAGCTTTCTTT | CASSRREGGSEAFF
TRBD1 | . | TRBJ2-1 | TRBV10-1 | TGCGCCAGCAGTGAGTACAGGGGAATGGGGAATGAGCAGTTCTTC | CASSEYRGMGNEQFF
. | few | TRBJ2-3 | TRBV5-1 | TGCGCCAGCAGCTTCCGGGCCCGTACAGATACGCAGTATTTT | CASSFRARTDTQYF
TRBD2 | few | TRBJ2-4 | TRBV12-3/TRBV12-4 | TGTGCCAGCGGCCAGGGACTAGTTTCTGGCATTCAGTACTTC | CASGQGLVSGIQYF
. | . | TRBJ1-6 | TRBV6-6 | TGTGCCAGCAGTTATTCATGGGCCGTCGATAATTCACCCCTCCACTTT | CASSYSWAVDNSPLHF
. | . | TRBJ2-4 | TRBV15 | TGTGCCACCAGGGGGCAGGGCAACATTCAGTACTTC | CATRGQGNIQYF
. | . | TRBJ1-2 | TRBV7-8 | TGTGCCAGCAGCTTAGGCCCCCACAGTACCTATGGCTACACCTTC | CASSLGPHSTYGYTF
. | . | TRBJ2-3 | TRBV5-6 | TGTGCCAGCAGCTTGGGCGGCCCCCCCACAGATACGCAGTATTTT | CASSLGGPPTDTQYF
. | few | TRBJ1-1 | TRBV7-9 | TGTGCCAGCAGCTTAGGTAACCGGGACCCGACTGAAGCTTTCTTT | CASSLGNRDPTEAFF
. | . | TRBJ2-3 | TRBV12-3/TRBV12-4 | TGTGCCAGCAGTCTCCTGGGGGGGGCGATAGATACGCAGTATTTT | CASSLLGGAIDTQYF